This is a list of T cell receptor beta chains from one sample in a study of cytomegalovirus exposure and HLA in healthy donors. Assay: immunoSEQ multiplex PCR; the TCRdb copy retains only in-frame clones and omits some. This table holds about 130,000 clones, roughly three quarters found once. The sequenced sample consisted of PBMCs. The receptors shown here come from a man between 18 and 29 years old in good health and CMV-seronegative. CDR3s include the opening cysteine and the closing phenylalanine or tryptophan. The D gene is left open where the match is weak. Clone sizes are given selectively: once, few, many, or a class where the clone is expanded.

D gene	J gene	clone size	V gene	CDR3 DNA	CDR3 protein
TRBD1	TRBJ2-2	NA	TRBV9	TGTGCCAGCAGGGGGGGACAGGGGGCGGGCACCGGGGAGCTGTTTTTT	CASRGGQGAGTGELFF
NA	TRBJ1-2	NA	TRBV7-9	TGTGCCAGCAGCTTAGCGTCTCCAGGCTATGGCTACACCTTC	CASSLASPGYGYTF
NA	TRBJ1-1	once	TRBV5-4	TGTGCCAGCAGTCTCCTAGTGGGTACTTTCGACGGTAGGAACACTGAAGCTTTCTTT	CASSLLVGTFDGRNTEAFF
NA	TRBJ2-3	NA	TRBV7-3	TGTGCCAGCAGCTTTGGGGGACTGAGCACAGATACGCAGTATTTT	CASSFGGLSTDTQYF
TRBD1	TRBJ1-2	NA	TRBV5-1	TGCGCCAGCAGCGAGGGACAGGGGGCACACTATGGCTACACCTTC	CASSEGQGAHYGYTF
TRBD2	TRBJ2-3	NA	TRBV7-3	TGTGCCAGCAGCTTCGGCGGGAGAAGAACAGATACGCAGTATTTT	CASSFGGRRTDTQYF
NA	TRBJ1-5	NA	TRBV6-5	TGTGCCAGCAGTTACTCGAGACAGCGCAATCAGCCCCAGCATTTT	CASSYSRQRNQPQHF
NA	TRBJ2-1	NA	TRBV27	TGTGCCAGCAGTTTACGACACCTAAATGAGCAGTTCTTC	CASSLRHLNEQFF
NA	TRBJ2-7	NA	TRBV5-4	TGTGCCAGCAGCTTGACAGGGTTTGAGCAGTACTTC	CASSLTGFEQYF
NA	TRBJ1-1	NA	TRBV28	TGTGCCAGCAAATATGAGGTGGGTGAAGCTTTCTTT	CASKYEVGEAFF
TRBD1	TRBJ1-1	NA	TRBV4-3	TGCGCCAGCAGCCCACATGGACAGGGAAGCACTGAAGCTTTCTTT	CASSPHGQGSTEAFF
TRBD2	TRBJ2-3	NA	TRBV6-6	TGTGCCAGCAGGACTAGCGACACAGATACGCAGTATTTT	CASRTSDTDTQYF
TRBD2	TRBJ2-2	NA	TRBV6-1	TGTGCCAGCAGTGAAGATGAGCGGGAGGGCCGGGCCGGGGAGCTGTTTTTT	CASSEDEREGRAGELFF
TRBD1	TRBJ2-3	NA	TRBV19	TGTGCCAGTAGCCCGGGACAGGGAGGGGATACGCAGTATTTT	CASSPGQGGDTQYF
NA	TRBJ1-3	once	TRBV7-2	TGTGCCAGCAGCCCCTATGGGGGGGGAAACACCATATATTTT	CASSPYGGGNTIYF
NA	TRBJ1-6	NA	TRBV5-1	TGCGCCAGCAGCTTGGTTCAGGATTCTAATTCACCCCTCCACTTT	CASSLVQDSNSPLHF
NA	TRBJ2-5	NA	TRBV6-1	TGTGCCAGCAGTGAATGGGCCCCAAAAGTAATCCCTGGGGAGACCCAGTACTTC	CASSEWAPKVIPGETQYF
TRBD1	TRBJ1-2	NA	TRBV11-1	TGTGCCAGCAGCCCGGGGGGACAGGGCAAGGGCTATGGCTACACCTTC	CASSPGGQGKGYGYTF
TRBD1	TRBJ1-2	NA	TRBV9	TGTGCCAGCAGTCTGGGACAGCCTAACTATGGCTACACCTTC	CASSLGQPNYGYTF
NA	TRBJ1-4	NA	TRBV15	TGTGCCACCAGCAGATCCGCCGTTGTGCGGGGAGGGAATGAAAAACTGTTTTTT	CATSRSAVVRGGNEKLFF
NA	TRBJ1-3	NA	TRBV27	TGTGCCAGCAGTTTATCGGGGAGGGGGTACAACACCATATATTTT	CASSLSGRGYNTIYF
TRBD2	TRBJ2-1	NA	TRBV5-1	TGCGCCAGCAGTCCTGGGACTAGCTCCTACAATGAGCAGTTCTTC	CASSPGTSSYNEQFF
TRBD2	TRBJ2-1	many	TRBV6-1	TGTGCCAGCAGACTAGCGGGAGAAGCCTACAATGAGCAGTTCTTC	CASRLAGEAYNEQFF
NA	TRBJ1-4	NA	TRBV6-1	TGTGCCAGCAGTGGGATGACAGGTCAAAGGGAACTGTTTTTT	CASSGMTGQRELFF
TRBD1	TRBJ1-5	few	TRBV6-5	TGTGCCAGCAGTTACTCCTCGGGACAGGGGAATCAGCCCCAGCATTTT	CASSYSSGQGNQPQHF
TRBD1	TRBJ2-7	NA	TRBV10-3	TGTGCCATCAGTGATGGGGACAGGGGTCCTATCGAGCAGTACTTC	CAISDGDRGPIEQYF
TRBD2	TRBJ2-1	NA	TRBV7-6	TGTGCCAGCAGCTTAAACCCACCGGGACTAGCGGGCTACAATGAGCAGTTCTTC	CASSLNPPGLAGYNEQFF
NA	TRBJ2-3	NA	TRBV6-6	TGTGCCAGCAGTCAGATTACAGATACGCAGTATTTT	CASSQITDTQYF
NA	TRBJ2-5	NA	TRBV15	TGTGCCACCAGCAGAGACTATTTCGAAGAGACCCAGTACTTC	CATSRDYFEETQYF
TRBD2	TRBJ2-7	NA	TRBV28	TGTGCCAGCAGTTTAGGGCAGCGGGGCTACGAGCAGTACTTC	CASSLGQRGYEQYF
TRBD1	TRBJ2-5	NA	TRBV28	TGTGCCAGCAGTTCCCCGGGACAGGGACAAGAGACCCAGTACTTC	CASSSPGQGQETQYF
TRBD1	TRBJ1-2	NA	TRBV19	TGTGCCAGTAGTATATCGGCAGGGGGCGCGATTTTGACTGGCTACACCTTC	CASSISAGGAILTGYTF
NA	TRBJ1-5	NA	TRBV6-5	TGTGCCAGCAGACCCGGGGGGGGAGGGAGACAGCCCCAGCATTTT	CASRPGGGGRQPQHF
TRBD2	TRBJ2-1	NA	TRBV6-5	TGTGCCAGCAGTTACTCTATCCAGCGGGGCTACAATGAGCAGTTCTTC	CASSYSIQRGYNEQFF
TRBD2	TRBJ2-1	NA	TRBV4-1	TGCGCCAGCAGCCGAGATCTAGCGGGAGGCGGGTCCTACAATGAGCAGTTCTTC	CASSRDLAGGGSYNEQFF
NA	TRBJ1-1	NA	TRBV1	TGCACCAGCAGCCAAGATATGTCGGGGACAGGGGTCCAGAGTACTGAAGCTTTCTTT	CTSSQDMSGTGVQSTEAFF
TRBD2	TRBJ2-5	once	TRBV7-3	TGTGCCAGCAGCAATACGGCGGGGGGTCTGTACTTC	CASSNTAGGLYF
TRBD2	TRBJ2-5	once	TRBV7-3	TGTGCCAGCAGCCTAGGGACTAGCGGGAGAGAGACCCAGTACTTC	CASSLGTSGRETQYF
NA	TRBJ2-1	NA	TRBV4-1	TGCGCCAGCAGCCAAGATGCTGTGGGTCCTAGCGAAAGCTCCTACAATGAGCAGTTCTTC	CASSQDAVGPSESSYNEQFF
NA	TRBJ1-2	NA	TRBV11-2	TGTGCCAGCAGCTTAGCCCCGGGCAGGGGTAACTATGGCTACACCTTC	CASSLAPGRGNYGYTF
NA	TRBJ2-1	NA	TRBV5-1	TGCGCCAGCAGCTCCCATAGCTCCTACAATGAGCAGTTCTTC	CASSSHSSYNEQFF
NA	TRBJ1-5	NA	TRBV7-2	TGTGCCAGCAGCTTAGTCAGGGATAGCAATCAGCCCCAGCATTTT	CASSLVRDSNQPQHF
TRBD2	TRBJ2-2	NA	TRBV6-5	TGTGCCAGCGGAATAGCGGGAGTAAGGAACGGGGAGCTGTTTTTT	CASGIAGVRNGELFF
TRBD1	TRBJ1-2	NA	TRBV5-6	TGTGCCAGCAGTCTCCTTGGATTACAGGGGTTGAGATATGGCTACACCTTC	CASSLLGLQGLRYGYTF
TRBD2	TRBJ2-7	NA	TRBV4-3	TGCGCCAGCAGCGCCCCTCCCCGACTAGCGGACCCTTCCTACGAGCAGTACTTC	CASSAPPRLADPSYEQYF
TRBD2	TRBJ2-1	few	TRBV4-1	TGCGCCAGCAGCCAAGTACTAGCGGGAGGTGAGCAGTTCTTC	CASSQVLAGGEQFF
NA	TRBJ2-3	NA	TRBV19	TGTGCCAGTAGTTTAACCGGCCAGGGATCAGATACGCAGTATTTT	CASSLTGQGSDTQYF
TRBD1	TRBJ1-1	NA	TRBV7-9	TGTGCCAGCAGCCAGGGGACAGGGCCAATCTTT	CASSQGTGPIF
TRBD2	TRBJ2-1	NA	TRBV2	TGTGCCAGCAGTGAAGGAACTAGCGGGAGTCCCCGTTTTAGGTACAATGAGCAGTTCTTC	CASSEGTSGSPRFRYNEQFF
TRBD1	TRBJ2-1	NA	TRBV25-1	TGTGCCAGCAGTGATTCCGGGACAGGGGCGTACAATGAGCAGTTCTTC	CASSDSGTGAYNEQFF
TRBD1	TRBJ2-3	NA	TRBV27	TGTGCCAGCAGCCCCACAGGGGGAGTCCCACCAGATACGCAGTATTTT	CASSPTGGVPPDTQYF